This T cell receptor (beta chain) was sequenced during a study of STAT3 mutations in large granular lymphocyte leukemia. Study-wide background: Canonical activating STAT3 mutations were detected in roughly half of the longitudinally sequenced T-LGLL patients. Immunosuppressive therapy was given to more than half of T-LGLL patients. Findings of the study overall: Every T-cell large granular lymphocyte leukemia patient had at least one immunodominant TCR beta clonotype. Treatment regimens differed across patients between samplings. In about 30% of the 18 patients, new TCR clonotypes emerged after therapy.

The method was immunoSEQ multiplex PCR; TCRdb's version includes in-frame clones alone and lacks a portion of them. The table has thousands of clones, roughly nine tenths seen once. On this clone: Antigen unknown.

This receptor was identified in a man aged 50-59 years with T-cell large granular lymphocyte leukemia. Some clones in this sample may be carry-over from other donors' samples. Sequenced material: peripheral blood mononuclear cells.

The CDR3 region has the DNA TGTGCCAGCAGCTTGTACCGAGAGCAGTACTTC. This sequence encodes CASSLYREQYF. The chain employs TRBV5-6 and TRBJ2-7; D ambiguous. Germline CDR1 SGHDT, CDR2 YYEEEE. Between the trimmed V and J ends, which lost 1 base and 7 bases, there was a span of 6 bases. This CDR3 is 11 amino acids long.